These T cell receptor beta chains were read from a single sample in a study of blood T cell repertoires in COVID-19. Produced via immunoSEQ multiplex PCR; TCRdb's table is partial and in-frame only. Of just over 300,000 clones listed, under 90% were seen once; the top ten hold 3.5% to 5%. What was sequenced was PBMCs or T cells enriched from blood (not recorded which). The receptors were gathered from a man younger than 40 who had recovered from COVID-19. The CDR3 runs from the conserved cysteine through the conserved F or W. A D gene is named only where the DNA matches it firmly. Not every row has a clone size; where given, it reads once, few, many or a size class.

>TRBV2|TRBJ1-5|-|-
CASNEYSNQPQHF
TGTGCCAGCAATGAGTATAGCAATCAGCCCCAGCATTTT
>TRBV2|TRBJ2-3|TRBD1|-
CASSKDRVPDTQYF
TGTGCCAGCAGCAAAGACAGGGTCCCAGATACGCAGTATTTT
>TRBV7-6|TRBJ1-6|-|-
CASSQPGNSPLHF
TGTGCCAGCAGCCAGCCGGGGAATTCACCCCTCCACTTT
>TRBV20-1|TRBJ1-2|-|few
CSAIGVHGYTF
TGCAGTGCTATAGGGGTCCATGGCTACACCTTC
>TRBV4-2|TRBJ2-5|-|-
CASSQASGQETQYF
TGTGCCAGCAGCCAAGCCAGCGGGCAAGAGACCCAGTACTTC
>TRBV29-1|TRBJ2-1|-|-
CSVEAGVGYNEQFF
TGCAGCGTTGAAGCGGGAGTTGGCTACAATGAGCAGTTCTTC
>TRBV25-1|TRBJ2-7|TRBD1|-
CASSEVGTGAYEQYF
TGTGCCAGCAGTGAGGTGGGGACAGGCGCCTACGAGCAGTACTTC
>TRBV3-1/TRBV3-2|TRBJ1-1|TRBD1|-
CASSLGQENTEAFF
TGTGCCAGCAGCCTCGGACAGGAGAACACTGAAGCTTTCTTT
>TRBV2|TRBJ2-2|-|-
CASRATDWTGELFF
TGTGCCAGCAGAGCTACCGACTGGACCGGGGAGCTGTTTTTT
>TRBV28|TRBJ2-7|-|once
CASNSWEVEQYF
TGTGCCAGCAATTCTTGGGAGGTCGAGCAGTACTTC
>TRBV13|TRBJ1-1|-|-
CASSLGRSTEAFF
TGTGCCAGCAGCTTAGGCCGGAGCACTGAAGCTTTCTTT
>TRBV3-1/TRBV3-2|TRBJ2-1|-|-
CASSLRGPPQYNEQFF
TGTGCCAGCAGCCTCAGGGGCCCACCCCAATACAATGAGCAGTTCTTC
>TRBV5-1|TRBJ2-3|-|-
CASSLGTLDTQYF
TGCGCCAGCAGCTTGGGGACTTTAGATACGCAGTATTTT
>TRBV6-5|TRBJ2-2|-|few
CASSYTDSPRGELFF
TGTGCCAGCAGTTACACAGACAGCCCTCGAGGGGAGCTGTTTTTT
>TRBV11-2|TRBJ2-3|TRBD2|-
CASSLQGLGSTDTQYF
TGTGCCAGCAGCCTGCAAGGACTAGGGAGCACAGATACGCAGTATTTT
>TRBV27|TRBJ1-4|-|few
CASRGATNEKLFF
TGTGCCAGCAGGGGAGCAACTAATGAAAAACTGTTTTTT
>TRBV5-4|TRBJ2-7|TRBD2|-
CASGSGTLAEGEQYF
TGTGCCAGCGGATCGGGAACTCTAGCGGAGGGCGAGCAGTACTTC
>TRBV5-1|TRBJ1-3|-|once
CASSPTGEPGNTIYF
TGCGCCAGCAGCCCGACAGGAGAGCCTGGAAACACCATATATTTT
>TRBV27|TRBJ2-3|TRBD2|-
CASSPLTSGGADTQYF
TGTGCCAGCAGTCCGTTAACTAGCGGGGGGGCAGATACGCAGTATTTT
>TRBV5-1|TRBJ1-3|-|-
CASSDGGTPGNTIYF
TGCGCCAGCAGCGACGGAGGGACTCCTGGAAACACCATATATTTT
>TRBV12-2|TRBJ1-4|-|-
CASRLDRTEATNEKLFF
TGTGCAAGTCGCTTAGATAGGACAGAAGCAACTAATGAAAAACTGTTTTTT
>TRBV11-2|TRBJ2-1|TRBD2|-
CASRGGLAGDNEQFF
TGTGCCAGCAGGGGTGGACTAGCGGGGGACAATGAGCAGTTCTTC
>TRBV2|TRBJ1-3|-|-
CASSRDGTRGNTIYF
TGTGCCAGCAGTCGGGACGGGACAAGAGGAAACACCATATATTTT
>TRBV3-1/TRBV3-2|TRBJ2-7|TRBD2|-
CASSQVAGGAYEQYF
TGTGCCAGCAGCCAGGTAGCGGGAGGGGCCTACGAGCAGTACTTC